A single sample gave rise to the 7 T cell receptor beta chains below, sequenced in a study of blood T cell repertoires in COVID-19 (dated by TCRdb to 2019 to 2021). The protocol used for the library was the immunoSEQ multiplex PCR assay. TCRdb took over this immuneACCESS table, retaining in-frame rearrangements with V and J assigned. Such tables are incomplete; in checked studies, under half of the missing clones stem from an unresolved V gene, and the remainder is unexplained. In this sample the table shows about 440,000 clones, around 89% of which occur a single time. The leading ten clones occupy more than 4% of the sample. The sample comprised peripheral blood. Every receptor here comes from a woman between 25 and 40 years old with acute or convalescent COVID-19.

The sample holds a few counts of this clone. V is TRBV5-8 and J is TRBJ1-6; D is perhaps TRBD1 (5 bases). Trimming shortened V by 5 bases and J by 9 bases, and 15 bases separated the two germline ends. CDR1 SGHTS and CDR2 YDEGEE come from the germline V gene. The CDR3 has 14 amino acids. CDR3 DNA: TGTGCCAGCAGAGGAACAGGTCTTGGTTCACCCCTCCACTTT. It translates to CASRGTGLGSPLHF.

V gene TRBV5-5 combines with J gene TRBJ2-7; D is perhaps TRBD1 (6 bases). This CDR3 is built from 15 residues. V shed 0 bases and J shed 1 base, with 11 bases lying between them. Germline loops: CDR1 SGHKS, CDR2 YYEKEE (reference sequence). The DNA for the CDR3 is TGTGCCAGCAGCTTGGTTACAGGGCTATCCTACGAGCAGTACTTC. This encodes CASSLVTGLSYEQYF.

The rearrangement uses TRBV24-1 and TRBJ1-2; 7 bases align to TRBD1. Germline-derived CDR1 and CDR2 are KGHDR and SFDVKD. J lost 4 bases, V lost 3 bases, and 13 bases had no gene match. The CDR3 runs 17 residues. As DNA, the CDR3 is TGTGCCACCAGTGATCTCCCTACGGACAGGATGGGCTATGGCTACACCTTC. Its translation: CATSDLPTDRMGYGYTF.

About this clone itself: The sample carries other DNA sequences with the same CDR3. The genes are TRBV9 and TRBJ2-5; 8 bases fit TRBD2. This CDR3 has 15 residues. CDR1 and CDR2 from the germline V gene are SGDLS and YYNGEE. The junction had 8 bases not matched to a gene; V was cut back by 2 bases and J by 5 bases. CDR3 nucleotides: TGTGCCAGCAGCGTCACTAGCGGAGGAAAGGAGACCCAGTACTTC. Translation: CASSVTSGGKETQYF.

This rearrangement joins TRBV9 to TRBJ2-2, with 8 bases aligning to TRBD2. In germline, CDR1 is SGDLS, CDR2 YYNGEE. Germline trimming cut 2 bases from V and 1 base from J; bases unmatched to any gene: 4. The CDR3 covers 16 residues. CDR3 sequence reads: CASSVLSGMNTGELFF. DNA of the CDR3: TGTGCCAGCAGCGTCCTTAGCGGGATGAACACCGGGGAGCTGTTTTTT. Based on the CDR3 plus reference TRBV9 and TRBJ2-2, the full variable domain is DSGVTQTPKHLITATGQRVTLRCSPRSGDLSVYWYQQSLDQGLQFLIQYYNGEERAKGNILERFSAQQFPDLHSELNLSSLELGDSALYFCASSVLSGMNTGELFFGEGSRLTVL.

The J gene is TRBJ1-1, the V gene TRBV29-1, with 10 positions matching TRBD1. The germline gives CDR1 SQVTM, CDR2 ANQGSEA. The CDR3 totals 14 residues. The trim removed 5 bases at V and 2 bases at J, leaving 5 bases unmatched. CDR3 sequence (DNA): TGCAGCGTTTTCCGGGACAGGGGTAACACTGAAGCTTTCTTT. The encoded protein is CSVFRDRGNTEAFF.

For the CDR3, the DNA is TGTGCCAGGGGTAGGGAGGTAAACACCGGGGAGCTGTTTTTT. It translates to CARGREVNTGELFF. The V and J genes are TRBV2 and TRBJ2-2; TRBD2 might be the D (6 bases). Germline CDR1 SNHLY, CDR2 FYNNEI. The CDR3 runs to 14 residues. V lost 9 bases and J lost 2, with 13 bases in between.